This T cell receptor beta chain was found in a study of blood T cell repertoires in COVID-19. Study as a whole: COVID-19 samples, acute and convalescent, were from the United States, Italy and Spain. T cells, B-cell-depleted T cells, or PBMCs supplied cDNA or gDNA.

In the authors' methods: From reference gene primer amplification, estimates of nucleated cell counts were derived. TCRdb's copy holds only in-frame clones and misses some; the assay was immunoSEQ multiplex PCR. That table furnishes V, J and clone size, whereas the DNA furnished D and trimming. The repertoire holds around 310,000 clones, with 90% as singletons. Germline CDR1 is SGHAT and CDR2 is FQNNGV. V lost 0 bases, J lost 9 bases, and 9 bases lay in between. The CDR3 runs to 12 residues. The receptor comes from a woman aged 30 to 39 with COVID-19, enrolled during active disease. V usage is TRBV11-2 and J usage is TRBJ2-7; the D gene is possibly TRBD2 (5 bases). Specimen: peripheral blood. CDR3 residues: CASSLDSEVQYF. The CDR3 bases are TGTGCCAGCAGCTTAGATTCGGAGGTGCAGTACTTC.